These 21 T cell receptor beta chains originate from one sample sequenced in a study of blood T cell repertoires in COVID-19 (dated by TCRdb to the early 2020s). Library preparation was by the immunoSEQ multiplex PCR assay. TCRdb took over this immuneACCESS table, retaining in-frame rearrangements with V and J assigned. Such tables are incomplete; in checked studies, under half of the missing clones stem from an unresolved V gene, and the remainder is unexplained. The sample contains tens of thousands of clones, around nine tenths of them found a single time. Jointly, the top ten make up roughly 29% of the sample. The sample comprised peripheral blood. These receptors were collected from a man aged 65 to 85 with COVID-19, enrolled during active disease.

This chain connects TRBV6-1 to TRBJ2-3; TRBD2 aligns across 9 bases. CDR3 length: 16 amino acids. CDR1 MNHNS and CDR2 SASEGT come from the germline V gene. With V trimmed by 3 bases and J by 2 bases, 6 bases remained unmatched. Written as DNA, the CDR3 is TGTGCCAGCAGTGATCTTAGCGGGAGTAACACAGATACGCAGTATTTT. Translating it yields CASSDLSGSNTDTQYF.

Remarks on this clone: Within the sample, other DNA sequences also encode this same CDR3. This chain connects TRBV4-1 to TRBJ2-1; D is unresolved. Deletions cut 0 bases from V and 7 bases from J, with 4 bases between. CDR1 and CDR2 from the germline V gene are MGHRA and YSYEKL. The CDR3 has 12 amino acids. The CDR3 loop is CASSQDLNEQFF. The CDR3 DNA is TGCGCCAGCAGCCAAGATCTGAATGAGCAGTTCTTC.

The chain employs TRBV5-6 and TRBJ2-7; D perhaps matches TRBD2 (6 bases). V shed 2 bases and J shed 4 bases, with 13 bases lying between them. The germline CDR1 and CDR2 sequences are SGHDT and YYEEEE. CDR3 length: 14 residues. Here the CDR3 reads CASSFSPAGYEQYF. The CDR3 coding sequence is TGTGCCAGCAGCTTCTCCCCCGCGGGATACGAGCAGTACTTC.

The chain carries TRBV11-1 and TRBJ2-3; TRBD2 matches at 7 bases. Germline values: CDR1 SGHAT, CDR2 FQDESV (reference sequence). Trimming took 5 bases from V and 2 from J; bases not matched to a gene: 10. The CDR3 runs to 16 residues. CDR3 amino acids: CASSPSGGPLTDTQYF. In nucleotides, the CDR3 is TGTGCCAGCAGCCCTAGCGGAGGGCCCCTCACAGATACGCAGTATTTT.

V gene TRBV2 combines with J gene TRBJ2-2; 9 bases agree with TRBD2. V gave up 5 bases and J gave up 3 bases; unmatched junction bases: 4. The CDR3 is 15 residues long. Germline V gene data show CDR1 as SNHLY and CDR2 as FYNNEI. CDR3 protein: CASSISGSYTGELFF. The CDR3 DNA reads TGTGCCAGCAGTATTAGCGGGAGTTACACCGGGGAGCTGTTTTTT.

This chain links TRBV3-1 (or the pseudogene TRBV3-2) with TRBJ2-5; tentative D call: TRBD2 (5 bases). V lost 5 bases and J lost 7, with 11 bases in between. Per germline, CDR1 LGHDT and CDR2 YNNKEL (reference sequence). The length of the CDR3 is 12 residues. The CDR3 loop is CASSSQGGTQYF. For the CDR3, the DNA is TGTGCCAGCAGCTCCCAAGGAGGGACCCAGTACTTC.

The chain recombines TRBV27 with TRBJ2-2; 8 nucleotides match TRBD1. Germline CDR1 reads MNHEY; CDR2 reads SMNVEV (reference sequence). This CDR3 spans 15 amino acids. V dropped 2 bases and J dropped 3; count of bases not matched to a gene: 2. CDR3 nucleotide sequence: TGTGCCAGCAGTTTACAGGGGGCGGACACCGGGGAGCTGTTTTTT. Translating it yields CASSLQGADTGELFF.

A note on this clone: The junction and the germline gene differ at one end; a read error may be behind it. This rearrangement joins TRBV7-9 to TRBJ2-1; no clear D gene. This CDR3 region has 8 residues. Germline lookup yields CDR1 SEHNR and CDR2 FQNEAQ (reference sequence). CDR3 coding DNA: TGTGCCAGCAGCCCCGGAGTCTTC. Protein product: CASSPGVF.

This clone was counted a single time. The chain couples TRBV18 to TRBJ2-7, with a tentative D call TRBD1 (5 bases). V dropped 6 bases and J dropped 3 bases, with 12 bases sitting between them. Germline assignment: CDR1 KGHSH and CDR2 LQKENI. The CDR3 runs to 13 residues. CDR3 loop: CASSDIHGYEQYF. CDR3 in DNA: TGTGCCAGCTCGGACATTCATGGCTACGAGCAGTACTTC.

V usage is TRBV7-6 and J usage is TRBJ2-1; 8 positions match TRBD2. The CDR3 is made up of 15 amino acids. Germline values: CDR1 SGHVS, CDR2 FNYEAQ. The junction had 3 bases not matched to a gene; V was cut back by 1 base and J by 4 bases. The CDR3 bases are TGTGCCAGCAGCTTAGGGACTAGCAGTTACAATGAGCAGTTCTTC. Its protein product is CASSLGTSSYNEQFF.

For this clone: The junction and the germline gene differ at one end; a read error may be behind it. V is TRBV11-2 and J is TRBJ2-1, with 11 nucleotides matching TRBD2. Germline lookup yields CDR1 SGHAT and CDR2 FQNNGV. CDR3 length: 15 amino acids. This chain's CDR3 is CASSYTSGGYSEQFF. Here the CDR3 DNA reads TGTGCCAGCAGTTATACTAGCGGGGGTTACAGTGAGCAGTTCTTC.

The chain is built from TRBV3-1 (or the pseudogene TRBV3-2) and TRBJ1-1; D gene unclear. The germline gives CDR1 LGHDT, CDR2 YNNKEL (reference sequence). The CDR3 covers 12 residues. The V end lost 1 base, the J end lost 4 bases, and 4 bases lay between the germline ends. This chain's CDR3 is CASSQVRTEAFF. The CDR3 bases are TGTGCCAGCAGCCAAGTGCGCACTGAAGCTTTCTTT.

The chain is built from TRBV6-2 or TRBV6-3 and TRBJ2-1; 7 bases agree with TRBD2. V gave up 0 bases and J gave up 5 bases; unmatched junction bases: 10. The germline gives CDR1 MNHEY, CDR2 SVGEGT. The CDR3 has 17 amino acids. CDR3 amino acids: CASSYSSWLAANNEQFF. In DNA, the CDR3 is TGTGCCAGCAGTTACTCGAGTTGGCTAGCGGCTAACAATGAGCAGTTCTTC.

This clone appeared once. This sequence joins TRBV28 and TRBJ2-7; perhaps TRBD2 as D (5 bases). CDR1 and CDR2 (germline): MDHEN, SYDVKM. V was pared by 9 bases and J by 0 bases, with 12 bases between. The CDR3 is 13 residues long. CDR3 loop: CASWTESSYEQYF. CDR3 in DNA: TGTGCCAGTTGGACTGAGAGCTCCTACGAGCAGTACTTC.

The chain couples TRBV2 to TRBJ1-5; the D gene is possibly TRBD1 (6 bases). This CDR3 region has 14 residues. Germline CDR1 and CDR2: SNHLY and FYNNEI. V gave up 5 bases and J gave up 9 bases, with 17 bases separating them. CDR3 sequence reads: CASSPGQGLWPQHF. CDR3 nucleotides: TGTGCCAGCAGTCCTGGGCAGGGGCTGTGGCCCCAGCATTTT.

The genes are TRBV2 and TRBJ2-7, with a weak D call TRBD1 (5 bases). The CDR3 has 13 amino acids. Trimming removed 1 base at V and 2 bases at J, with 6 bases between. Per germline, CDR1 SNHLY and CDR2 FYNNEI. The CDR3 sequence is CASSEGQPYEQYF. The CDR3 region has the DNA TGTGCCAGCAGTGAAGGACAGCCCTACGAGCAGTACTTC.

This clone occurred a few times. This chain joins TRBV18 and TRBJ2-3, with D hard to call. V was shortened by 6 bases and J by 5 bases, with 12 bases between the two germline ends. There are 13 residues in the CDR3. Germline V gene sequence: CDR1 KGHSH, CDR2 LQKENI. The CDR3 sequence: CASSFDTRDTQYF. CDR3 DNA sequence: TGTGCCAGCTCCTTCGACACCCGAGATACGCAGTATTTT.

The chain couples TRBV4-2 to TRBJ2-7; the match to TRBD2 covers 9 bases. The CDR3 runs 16 residues. Germline-derived CDR1 and CDR2 are LGHNA and YNFKEQ. V was clipped by 3 bases and J by 0 bases; unmatched bases: 6. CDR3 in amino acids: CASSQAVAGASYEQYF. In DNA, the CDR3 is TGTGCCAGCAGCCAGGCCGTAGCGGGGGCCTCCTACGAGCAGTACTTC.

The CDR3, as DNA: TGTGCCAGCAGCCAACGGAGGTCCCGGTCCCCCAAAGAGACCCAGTACTTC. Its translation is CASSQRRSRSPKETQYF. The chain links TRBV14 to TRBJ2-5, with D perhaps matching TRBD2 (5 bases). The length of the CDR3 is 17 residues. V was pared by 2 bases and J by 3 bases, with 19 bases between. Germline V gene lookup returns CDR1 SGHDN and CDR2 FVKESK. Based on the CDR3 plus reference TRBV14 and TRBJ2-5, the full variable domain is EAGVTQFPSHSVIEKGQTVTLRCDPISGHDNLYWYRRVMGKEIKFLLHFVKESKQDESGMPNNRFLAERTGGTYSTLKVQPAELEDSGVYFCASSQRRSRSPKETQYFGPGTRLLVL.

V is TRBV4-1 and J is TRBJ2-7, with TRBD1 matching 7 bases. With V trimmed by 1 base and J by 0 bases, 12 bases remained unmatched. This CDR3 has 18 amino acids. Germline CDR1 reads MGHRA; CDR2 reads YSYEKL. The chain's CDR3 is CASSQGRSGTENSYEQYF. The CDR3, as DNA: TGCGCCAGCAGCCAAGGGAGATCCGGGACAGAGAACTCCTACGAGCAGTACTTC.

The rearrangement links TRBV4-2 to TRBJ2-1; D uncertain. Germline V CDR1 and CDR2: LGHNA, YNFKEQ. Between the trimmed V and J ends, which lost 0 bases and 10 bases, there was a span of 13 bases. The CDR3 is 14 residues long. CDR3 nucleotides: TGTGCCAGCAGCCAAGATCTAGTAGCTTGGGAGCAGTTCTTC. Translation: CASSQDLVAWEQFF.